A single sample is the source of the 17 T cell receptor beta chains below, sequenced in a study of T cell responses to AZD1222 COVID-19 vaccine. The assay was immunoSEQ multiplex PCR, and TCRdb's table has in-frame clones only and misses some. The sample records about 150,000 clones, about 94% being singletons. Material: peripheral blood, obtained on day 0 of AZD1222 vaccination. These TCRs come from an adult in good health.

The V gene is TRBV29-1, the J gene TRBJ1-1; D gene unclear. Per the germline V gene, CDR1 is SQVTM and CDR2 is ANQGSEA. The V end lost 4 bases, the J end lost 1 base, and 7 bases lay between the germline ends. The CDR3 spans 12 residues. The CDR3 sequence is CSVGHANTEAFF. The CDR3 DNA sequence: TGCAGCGTTGGGCACGCGAACACTGAAGCTTTCTTT.

The rearrangement links TRBV7-9 to TRBJ1-5; D ambiguous. The germline gives CDR1 SEHNR, CDR2 FQNEAQ (reference sequence). The CDR3 has 13 amino acids. The V and J ends lost 3 bases and 1 base respectively, with 4 bases between them. CDR3 DNA sequence: TGTGCCAGCAGCTTCGACAGCAATCAGCCCCAGCATTTT. Protein: CASSFDSNQPQHF.

The chain uses TRBV5-6 and TRBJ2-3; D call uncertain. The V end lost 3 bases, the J end lost 0 bases, and 23 bases lay between the germline ends. The CDR3 loop spans 19 amino acids. Germline assignment: CDR1 SGHDT and CDR2 YYEEEE. Here the CDR3 reads CASSWATTASPSSTDTQYF. The CDR3 DNA follows: TGTGCCAGCAGCTGGGCCACGACCGCGAGTCCGTCTAGCACAGATACGCAGTATTTT.

V gene TRBV18 combines with J gene TRBJ1-3; possibly TRBD1 for D (5 bases). Trimming cost V 2 bases and J 7 bases, with 15 bases left between them. The CDR3 contains 15 residues. Germline-derived CDR1 and CDR2 are KGHSH and LQKENI. CDR3 protein: CASSPTQGGPNTIYF. The CDR3 DNA reads TGTGCCAGCTCACCAACGCAGGGAGGTCCGAACACCATATATTTT.

Turning to this clone: The sample has other DNA sequences that encode this CDR3 too. V and J are TRBV5-1 and TRBJ2-7; 8 nucleotides match TRBD2. There are 14 residues in the CDR3. The ends lost 0 bases at V and 3 bases at J; junction bases unmatched: 2. The germline CDR1 and CDR2 sequences are SGHRS and YFSETQ. CDR3 residues: CASSLGSGSYEQYF. CDR3 nucleotide sequence: TGCGCCAGCAGCTTGGGGAGCGGGAGCTACGAGCAGTACTTC.

This rearrangement joins TRBV7-9 to TRBJ2-2; weak D call: TRBD2 (5 bases). Germline-derived CDR1 and CDR2 are SEHNR and FQNEAQ (reference sequence). V lost 1 base and J 2 bases, leaving 11 bases between the germline ends. This CDR3 region has 16 residues. The DNA for the CDR3 is TGTGCCAGCAGCTTAGGAACTAGTGCAAACACCGGGGAGCTGTTTTTT. Translated: CASSLGTSANTGELFF. Full variable domain (missing parts from reference TRBV7-9 and TRBJ2-2): DTGVSQNPRHKITKRGQNVTFRCDPISEHNRLYWYRQTLGQGPEFLTYFQNEAQLEKSRLLSDRFSAERPKGSFSTLEIQRTEQGDSAMYLCASSLGTSANTGELFFGEGSRLTVL.

V and J are TRBV19 and TRBJ2-1; D possibly corresponds to TRBD1 (6 bases). The CDR3 runs 16 residues. V gave up 6 bases and J gave up 7 bases, with 22 bases separating them. Germline CDR1 reads LNHDA; CDR2 reads SQIVND (reference sequence). CDR3 amino acids: CASSSGGHPYGNEQFF. CDR3 coding DNA: TGTGCCAGTAGCTCTGGGGGACATCCCTATGGGAATGAGCAGTTCTTC.

The chain is built from TRBV28 and TRBJ2-6; D is ambiguous. The CDR3 totals 13 residues. Germline V gene sequence: CDR1 MDHEN, CDR2 SYDVKM. V was clipped by 10 bases and J by 0 bases, with 7 bases between them. The CDR3 region is CATHASGANVLTF. CDR3 DNA: TGTGCCACCCATGCCTCTGGGGCCAACGTCCTGACTTTC. The complete variable domain, with remaining parts taken from reference TRBV28 and TRBJ2-6, reads DVKVTQSSRYLVKRTGEKVFLECVQDMDHENMFWYRQDPGLGLRLIYFSYDVKMKEKGDIPEGYSVSREKKERFSLILESASTNQTSMYLCATHASGANVLTFGAGSRLTVL.

The chain has TRBV28 and TRBJ1-5; D ambiguous. Germline lookup yields CDR1 MDHEN and CDR2 SYDVKM. This CDR3 has 16 amino acids. V lost 7 bases and J lost 0, with 16 bases in between. The CDR3 reads CASTTGTLYSNQPQHF. The CDR3 DNA reads TGTGCCAGCACCACGGGAACACTTTATAGCAATCAGCCCCAGCATTTT. Drawing the rest from reference TRBV28 and TRBJ1-5, the complete variable domain is DVKVTQSSRYLVKRTGEKVFLECVQDMDHENMFWYRQDPGLGLRLIYFSYDVKMKEKGDIPEGYSVSREKKERFSLILESASTNQTSMYLCASTTGTLYSNQPQHFGDGTRLSIL.

In this sample, this clone turned up once. V gene TRBV12-5 combines with J gene TRBJ2-7; D may be TRBD2 (5 bases). V lost 6 bases and J lost 2, with 11 bases in between. Germline CDR1 and CDR2: LGHNT and FRNRAP. The CDR3 is 13 amino acids. The CDR3 bases are TGTGCTAGTGGGACTAAACTCACCTACGAGCAGTACTTC. Translated, it gives CASGTKLTYEQYF. Full variable domain (remainder filled in from reference TRBV12-5 and TRBJ2-7): DARVTQTPRHKVTEMGQEVTMRCQPILGHNTVFWYRQTMMQGLELLAYFRNRAPLDDSGMPKDRFSAEMPDATLATLKIQPSEPRDSAVYFCASGTKLTYEQYFGPGTRLTVT.

The V and J genes are TRBV5-1 and TRBJ2-2, with D perhaps TRBD2 (6 bases). Germline lookup yields CDR1 SGHRS and CDR2 YFSETQ. Trimming pared 3 bases from V and 0 bases from J, leaving 12 bases between. The length of the CDR3 is 16 residues. Here the CDR3 DNA reads TGCGCCAGCAGCTGGACGGGACTGTCGAACACCGGGGAGCTGTTTTTT. As protein: CASSWTGLSNTGELFF.

The CDR3 nucleotides read TGCGCCAGCAGCCGGGACCGGAGCTCTGGAAACACCATATATTTT. It yields the protein CASSRDRSSGNTIYF. The chain recombines TRBV5-1 with TRBJ1-3; maybe TRBD1 (5 bases). The germline V gene encodes CDR1 SGHRS and CDR2 YFSETQ. With 4 bases removed from V and 0 bases from J, the gap between germline ends came to 11 bases. The CDR3 is 15 amino acids.

The chain employs TRBV2 and TRBJ1-1; D ambiguous. The germline CDR1 and CDR2 sequences are SNHLY and FYNNEI. V lost 4 bases to trimming and J lost 8 bases, with 11 bases between them. The CDR3 totals 12 residues. The CDR3 loop is CASSGGSGEAFF. In nucleotides, the CDR3 is TGTGCCAGCAGTGGGGGTTCGGGCGAAGCTTTCTTT.

This clone has just one count. Relative to the germline gene, one junction end is altered; a read error may explain this. DNA for the CDR3: TGCGCCAGCAGTTTGGATCCGGGTCCCTACGAGCAGTACTTC. Its protein product is CASSLDPGPYEQYF. The rearrangement uses TRBV5-1 and TRBJ2-7; no reliable D call. CDR3 length equals 14 residues. In germline, CDR1 is SGHRS, CDR2 YFSETQ. Full variable domain (remainder filled in from reference TRBV5-1 and TRBJ2-7): KAGVTQTPRYLIKTRGQQVTLSCSPISGHRSVSWYQQTPGQGLQFLFEYFSETQRNKGNFPGRFSGRQFSNSRSEMNVSTLELGDSALYLCASSLDPGPYEQYFGPGTRLTVT.

V gene TRBV24-1 combines with J gene TRBJ2-1, with TRBD2 identical over 9 bases. The germline V gene encodes CDR1 KGHDR and CDR2 SFDVKD. The V and J ends lost 4 bases and 6 bases, in that order; junction bases with no gene match: 6. This CDR3 region has 15 residues. The CDR3 here is CATSDPGTSFNEQFF. CDR3 DNA sequence: TGTGCCACCAGTGACCCCGGGACTAGCTTCAATGAGCAGTTCTTC.

The J gene is TRBJ2-3, the V gene TRBV5-1; 8 bases align to TRBD1. CDR1 and CDR2 from the germline V gene are SGHRS and YFSETQ. The length of the CDR3 is 16 residues. The V gene end was trimmed by 0 bases and the J gene end by 3 bases; junction bases not matched to a gene: 6. CDR3 DNA sequence: TGCGCCAGCAGCTTGGTTCCTCAGGGGGCGACAGATACGCAGTATTTT. Residues: CASSLVPQGATDTQYF.

DNA for the CDR3: TGTGCCAGCTCTCTGGGCCAGGGTGGTTCACCCCTCCACTTT. As protein: CASSLGQGGSPLHF. V gene TRBV18 combines with J gene TRBJ1-6, with D maybe TRBD1 (5 bases). This CDR3 has 14 amino acids. CDR1 is KGHSH and CDR2 is LQKENI in the germline V gene. V was cut by 6 bases and J by 9 bases, with 15 bases left in between. The complete variable domain, with remaining parts taken from reference TRBV18 and TRBJ1-6, reads NAGVMQNPRHLVRRRGQEARLRCSPMKGHSHVYWYRQLPEEGLKFMVYLQKENIIDESGMPKERFSAEFPKEGPSILRIQQVVRGDSAAYFCASSLGQGGSPLHFGNGTRLTVT.